One and the same sample provided the 28 T cell receptor beta chains below, sequenced in a study of OX40 agonist ivuxolimab in advanced cancers. Repertoires were generated with immunoSEQ multiplex PCR, while TCRdb's copy carries only in-frame clones and drops some. The sample shows about 22,000 clones, around nine tenths of them seen only once. This sample comprised CD4+ or CD8+ T cells sorted from blood, obtained in a trial of the OX40 agonist ivuxolimab. The source is an adult with an advanced solid tumor such as melanoma, head and neck, liver or kidney cancer.

The chain couples TRBV7-9 to TRBJ2-1, with 7 bases aligning to TRBD2. This CDR3 comprises 16 residues. Germline CDR1 and CDR2: SEHNR and FQNEAQ (reference sequence). The ends lost 2 bases at V and 0 bases at J; junction bases unmatched: 4. The DNA for the CDR3 is TGTGCCAGCAGCTTAAGGCGGGAGTTCTCCTACAATGAGCAGTTCTTC. Translation: CASSLRREFSYNEQFF.

The V and J genes are TRBV28 and TRBJ2-6; TRBD2 matches 14 bases. After removal of 3 bases from V and 1 base from J, the junction contained 5 bases not matched to a gene. The CDR3 extends over 19 amino acids. In germline, CDR1 is MDHEN, CDR2 SYDVKM. The CDR3 here is CASSFGLAGGGSGANVLTF. The CDR3 DNA reads TGTGCCAGCAGTTTCGGACTAGCGGGAGGCGGTTCTGGGGCCAACGTCCTGACTTTC.

The chain has TRBV30 and TRBJ1-2; no firm D call. Germline V gene data show CDR1 as GTSNPN and CDR2 as SVGIG (reference sequence). This CDR3 is 12 amino acids long. V was pared by 1 base and J by 4 bases, with 7 bases between. The CDR3 loop reads CAWSGPSYGYTF. The CDR3 DNA follows: TGTGCCTGGAGTGGGCCAAGCTATGGCTACACCTTC.

This chain connects TRBV10-3 to TRBJ2-2; D may be TRBD1 or TRBD2 (6 bases each). This CDR3 contains 14 residues. CDR1 is ENHRY, CDR2 SYGVKD, per germline. Trimming took off 5 bases at V and 2 bases at J, with 9 bases between the two ends. CDR3 region: CAISRGENTGELFF. Here the CDR3 DNA reads TGTGCCATCAGTAGGGGGGAAAACACCGGGGAGCTGTTTTTT.

This clone was seen once. The chain recombines TRBV6-5 with TRBJ2-7, with TRBD1 as a possible D gene (6 bases). Germline loops: CDR1 MNHEY, CDR2 SVGAGI. The CDR3 runs to 15 residues. V was shortened by 6 bases and J by 1 base, with 16 bases between the two germline ends. As DNA, the CDR3 is TGTGCCAGCAGACCCGTGAAGGGGGTTTCCTACGAGCAGTACTTC. It yields the protein CASRPVKGVSYEQYF.

This clone is medium-sized in the sample. The chain uses TRBV18 and TRBJ1-1; D is undetermined. Germline V lookup: CDR1 KGHSH, CDR2 LQKENI. The CDR3 length is 15 residues. V gave up 3 bases and J gave up 3 bases, with 14 bases separating them. The CDR3 reads CASSPAWGRDTEAFF. CDR3 DNA sequence: TGTGCCAGCTCACCTGCTTGGGGTAGGGACACTGAAGCTTTCTTT.

The chain employs TRBV2 and TRBJ2-1; the D gene is possibly TRBD2 (6 bases). V lost 7 bases and J lost 7, with 14 bases in between. Germline V CDR1 and CDR2: SNHLY, FYNNEI. The CDR3 consists of 13 residues. The CDR3 coding sequence is TGTGCCAGCACCACGGGAGATGGGAATGAGCAGTTCTTC. As protein: CASTTGDGNEQFF.

This clone has just one count. V is TRBV9 and J is TRBJ2-1, with 7 bases lining up with TRBD1. V trimming: 0 bases; J trimming: 2 bases; junction bases outside the gene matches: 5. CDR3 length: 16 residues. CDR1 and CDR2 from the germline V gene are SGDLS and YYNGEE. This CDR3 reads CASSVAGTVAYNEQFF. DNA for the CDR3: TGTGCCAGCAGCGTAGCTGGGACAGTGGCCTACAATGAGCAGTTCTTC.

The V gene is TRBV30, the J gene TRBJ2-5; D uncertain. Germline V gene lookup returns CDR1 GTSNPN and CDR2 SVGIG (reference sequence). Trimming left V 0 bases short and J 0 bases short, with 8 bases between. This CDR3 is built from 14 residues. CDR3 residues: CAWSVVSDQETQYF. In nucleotides, the CDR3 is TGTGCCTGGAGTGTAGTTTCGGACCAAGAGACCCAGTACTTC.

The V and J genes are TRBV5-5 and TRBJ2-3, with 13 positions matching TRBD2. Trimming cost V 4 bases and J 3 bases; bases outside gene matches: 5. Germline V gene lookup returns CDR1 SGHKS and CDR2 YYEKEE (reference sequence). The CDR3 covers 16 residues. The chain's CDR3 is CASSQRLAGGTDTQYF. The CDR3 nucleotides read TGTGCCAGCAGCCAAAGACTAGCGGGAGGTACAGATACGCAGTATTTT.

The chain joins TRBV7-9 to TRBJ2-1; 10 bases agree with TRBD2. The ends lost 5 bases at V and 6 bases at J; junction bases unmatched: 10. CDR1 is SEHNR and CDR2 is FQNEAQ in the germline V gene (reference sequence). The CDR3 is made up of 16 amino acids. The CDR3: CASSRPSGSGGNEQFF. The CDR3 DNA is TGTGCCAGCAGCCGGCCTAGCGGGAGCGGCGGCAATGAGCAGTTCTTC. The full variable domain, with the rest looked up from reference TRBV7-9 and TRBJ2-1, is DTGVSQNPRHKITKRGQNVTFRCDPISEHNRLYWYRQTLGQGPEFLTYFQNEAQLEKSRLLSDRFSAERPKGSFSTLEIQRTEQGDSAMYLCASSRPSGSGGNEQFFGPGTRLTVL.

The chain employs TRBV9 and TRBJ2-1, with D possibly being TRBD2 (5 bases). Germline V gives CDR1 SGDLS, CDR2 YYNGEE. V gave up 3 bases and J gave up 5 bases, with 12 bases separating them. This CDR3 is built from 14 residues. DNA of the CDR3: TGTGCCAGCAGCGCCTACTACGGGGACAATGAGCAGTTCTTC. This encodes CASSAYYGDNEQFF.

The chain joins TRBV5-1 to TRBJ2-1; the D gene is possibly TRBD2 (6 bases). Germline CDR1 is SGHRS and CDR2 is YFSETQ. There are 16 residues in the CDR3. V was cut by 3 bases and J by 5 bases, with 18 bases left in between. The CDR3 nucleotides read TGCGCCAGCAGCTCCCCCCGACTAGGAAGACACAATGAGCAGTTCTTC. This encodes CASSSPRLGRHNEQFF.

The V gene is TRBV9, the J gene TRBJ2-2; 13 bases align to TRBD2. Germline V CDR1 and CDR2: SGDLS, YYNGEE. The CDR3 spans 16 residues. V dropped 4 bases and J dropped 5; count of bases not matched to a gene: 5. CDR3 sequence reads: CASSFTSGRGTGELFF. The CDR3 DNA sequence: TGTGCCAGCAGCTTCACTAGCGGGAGGGGAACCGGGGAGCTGTTTTTT.

J is TRBJ2-3 and V is TRBV9; 10 nucleotides line up with TRBD2. The V gene's germline CDR1 is SGDLS and CDR2 YYNGEE. This CDR3 is built from 15 residues. The junction had 11 bases not matched to a gene; V was cut back by 7 bases and J by 6 bases. The CDR3 is CASGGSSGSGDTQYF. CDR3 DNA: TGTGCCAGCGGGGGGTCTAGCGGGAGTGGGGATACGCAGTATTTT.

As for this clone: Only one base separates this from a far larger clonotype, so it likely reflects a read error. The chain couples TRBV5-5 to TRBJ2-1; TRBD2 matches at 7 bases. The CDR3 contains 13 residues. The V segment lost 5 bases and the J segment 5 bases; nucleotides outside the gene matches: 4. CDR1 is SGHKS and CDR2 is YYEKEE in the germline V gene (reference sequence). The CDR3 region is CASSRDYHNEQFF. Here the CDR3 DNA reads TGTGCCAGCAGTCGGGACTACCACAATGAGCAGTTCTTC. Filled out from reference TRBV5-5 and TRBJ2-1, the complete variable domain reads DAGVTQSPTHLIKTRGQQVTLRCSPISGHKSVSWYQQVLGQGPQFIFQYYEKEERGRGNFPDRFSARQFPNYSSELNVNALLLGDSALYLCASSRDYHNEQFFGPGTRLTVL.

The chain is built from TRBV9 and TRBJ1-6; tentative D call: TRBD1 (5 bases). Germline CDR1 SGDLS, CDR2 YYNGEE. V lost 3 bases and J 10 bases, leaving 11 bases between the germline ends. The CDR3 consists of 13 residues. CDR3 amino acids: CASSEWGESPLHF. CDR3 bases: TGTGCCAGCAGCGAGTGGGGGGAATCACCCCTCCACTTT.

This clone was counted a single time. This chain uses TRBV7-9 with TRBJ2-7; D is unresolved. Trimming left V 0 bases short and J 0 bases short, with 9 bases between. Germline CDR1 and CDR2: SEHNR and FQNEAQ (reference sequence). The CDR3 extends over 15 amino acids. The CDR3 DNA sequence: TGTGCCAGCAGCTTAGCTTTGGGGATCTCCTACGAGCAGTACTTC. Its translation is CASSLALGISYEQYF.

The chain uses TRBV14 and TRBJ2-3; D is possibly TRBD2 (5 bases). Germline V gene sequence: CDR1 SGHDN, CDR2 FVKESK. The CDR3 is 14 amino acids. With 2 bases removed from V and 1 base from J, the gap between germline ends came to 7 bases. CDR3 sequence reads: CASSQFGGTDTQYF. The CDR3, as DNA: TGTGCCAGCAGCCAATTCGGGGGCACAGATACGCAGTATTTT.

The rearrangement joins TRBV29-1 to TRBJ2-1, with TRBD2 as a possible D gene (7 bases). CDR1 is SQVTM and CDR2 is ANQGSEA in the germline V gene. Trimming took 5 bases from V and 1 from J, leaving 9 bases between them. The CDR3 runs 13 residues. In DNA, the CDR3 is TGCAGCGTTCGGGGGGCATCCTACAATGAGCAGTTCTTC. Residues: CSVRGASYNEQFF.

This clone was seen once. The chain is built from TRBV2 and TRBJ2-1; TRBD2 might be the D (6 bases). The CDR3 has 14 amino acids. V gave up 8 bases and J gave up 2 bases, with 13 bases separating them. Germline CDR1 SNHLY, CDR2 FYNNEI. The CDR3 spells CASYLRGAYNEQFF. CDR3 nucleotides: TGTGCCAGCTATTTGCGGGGAGCCTACAATGAGCAGTTCTTC.

The chain employs TRBV7-8 and TRBJ2-6; 7 nucleotides match TRBD1. This CDR3 spans 17 amino acids. With 1 base clipped from V and 2 bases from J, the junction kept 5 bases outside the gene matches. Per germline, CDR1 SGHVS and CDR2 FQNEAQ. The CDR3 DNA reads as TGTGCCAGCAGCTTAGAGGCAGGGGGAGCTGGGGCCAACGTCCTGACTTTC. Encoded protein: CASSLEAGGAGANVLTF.

V and J are TRBV11-2 and TRBJ2-7; TRBD2 aligns across 11 bases. CDR3 size: 14 residues. Germline V gene data show CDR1 as SGHAT and CDR2 as FQNNGV. The V segment lost 7 bases and the J segment 4 bases; nucleotides outside the gene matches: 6. The CDR3 DNA sequence: TGTGCCAGCACTGAGACTAGCGGGATTTACGAGCAGTACTTC. Its translation: CASTETSGIYEQYF.

This clone was recorded once. J is TRBJ2-1 and V is TRBV27; TRBD2 matches 11 bases. Germline loops: CDR1 MNHEY, CDR2 SMNVEV (reference sequence). The CDR3 consists of 15 residues. The V segment lost 4 bases and the J segment 6 bases; nucleotides outside the gene matches: 5. CDR3 region: CASSSRLAGLNEQFF. The CDR3 nucleotides read TGTGCCAGCAGTTCCCGACTAGCGGGACTCAATGAGCAGTTCTTC.

This clone showed up just once. J is TRBJ2-7 and V is TRBV25-1; TRBD2 matches 9 bases. The CDR3 is 14 amino acids. Trimming removed 3 bases from V and 5 bases from J; junction bases left unmatched: 5. Germline CDR1 reads MGHDK; CDR2 reads SYGVNS. CDR3 region: CASSDVPSGNEQYF. Here the CDR3 DNA reads TGTGCCAGCAGTGATGTGCCTAGCGGGAACGAGCAGTACTTC.

The V gene is TRBV11-2, the J gene TRBJ2-7; 13 positions agree with TRBD2. CDR1 and CDR2 from the germline V gene are SGHAT and FQNNGV. The ends lost 5 bases at V and 6 bases at J; junction bases unmatched: 7. This CDR3 is built from 15 residues. CDR3 residues: CASSKRTSGSTEQYF. The DNA for the CDR3 is TGTGCCAGCAGCAAGAGGACTAGCGGGAGTACCGAGCAGTACTTC.

V gene TRBV4-2 combines with J gene TRBJ2-1; possible D gene TRBD2, 6 bases. Germline CDR1 reads LGHNA; CDR2 reads YNFKEQ. Trimming stripped 6 bases from V and 7 bases from J, with 19 bases between. The CDR3 totals 15 residues. CDR3 sequence (DNA): TGTGCCAGCAGGGACTCCGGGACTTCCGTTAATGAGCAGTTCTTC. Translated: CASRDSGTSVNEQFF.

The chain couples TRBV30 to TRBJ2-1; tentative D call: TRBD2 (6 bases). Germline-derived CDR1 and CDR2 are GTSNPN and SVGIG (reference sequence). The CDR3 loop spans 15 amino acids. Trimming took off 8 bases at V and 2 bases at J, with 19 bases between the two ends. As DNA, the CDR3 is TGTGCCCGAAATCTAGGGGCGGGACCCTACAATGAGCAGTTCTTC. Encoded protein: CARNLGAGPYNEQFF.